These 20 T cell receptor beta chains originate from one sample sequenced in a study of blood T cell repertoires in COVID-19. Sequenced by immunoSEQ multiplex PCR; TCRdb stores in-frame clones only, minus some. The sample includes fewer than 200,000 clones, roughly 76% of them seen just once. What was sequenced was peripheral blood. These receptors were collected from a woman in her forties or fifties with active or convalescent COVID-19.

The chain employs TRBV4-2 and TRBJ1-5; the D gene is possibly TRBD1 (6 bases). V gave up 0 bases and J gave up 2 bases, with 11 bases separating them. Per germline, CDR1 LGHNA and CDR2 YNFKEQ. This CDR3 has 16 residues. The CDR3 region has the DNA TGTGCCAGCAGCCAAGAGGATCACAGGGGCAATCAGCCCCAGCATTTT. Translated, it gives CASSQEDHRGNQPQHF.

J is TRBJ2-7 and V is TRBV5-1; possibly TRBD2 for D (6 bases). The CDR3 runs to 15 residues. V gave up 2 bases and J gave up 1 base, with 13 bases separating them. Germline-derived CDR1 and CDR2 are SGHRS and YFSETQ. The CDR3 bases are TGCGCCAGCAGCTTAGGAGGGATTGGATCCTACGAGCAGTACTTC. Amino acid sequence: CASSLGGIGSYEQYF.

This clone occurred once. V gene TRBV6-5 combines with J gene TRBJ1-1; no clear D gene. Germline V gives CDR1 MNHEY, CDR2 SVGAGI. The CDR3 runs to 14 residues. V lost 0 bases to trimming and J lost 7 bases, with 12 bases between them. CDR3 residues: CASSYSRVLNEAFF. In DNA, the CDR3 is TGTGCCAGCAGTTACTCGCGGGTACTTAATGAAGCTTTCTTT.

This clone turned up a few times. V and J are TRBV5-1 and TRBJ1-4; no reliable D call. V was cut by 2 bases and J by 5 bases, with 10 bases left in between. Germline values: CDR1 SGHRS, CDR2 YFSETQ. The CDR3 loop spans 14 amino acids. The chain's CDR3 is CASSFLGGNEKLFF. CDR3 bases: TGCGCCAGCAGCTTCCTGGGCGGGAATGAAAAACTGTTTTTT. The whole variable domain, filled in from reference TRBV5-1 and TRBJ1-4, reads KAGVTQTPRYLIKTRGQQVTLSCSPISGHRSVSWYQQTPGQGLQFLFEYFSETQRNKGNFPGRFSGRQFSNSRSEMNVSTLELGDSALYLCASSFLGGNEKLFFGSGTQLSVL.

V usage is TRBV15 and J usage is TRBJ1-5; perhaps TRBD1 as D (5 bases). The V end lost 5 bases, the J end lost 7 bases, and 15 bases lay between the germline ends. This CDR3 is built from 14 residues. Germline V CDR1 and CDR2: LNHNV, YYDKDF (reference sequence). CDR3 protein: CATSPRREGQPQHF. Written as DNA, the CDR3 is TGTGCCACCAGCCCTCGCAGGGAGGGACAGCCCCAGCATTTT. Together with reference TRBV15 and TRBJ1-5, the CDR3 gives the full variable domain: DAMVIQNPRYQVTQFGKPVTLSCSQTLNHNVMYWYQQKSSQAPKLLFHYYDKDFNNEADTPDNFQSRRPNTSFCFLDIRSPGLGDTAMYLCATSPRREGQPQHFGDGTRLSIL.

The J gene is TRBJ1-2, the V gene TRBV7-2; 8 bases are a match to TRBD1. This CDR3 region has 14 residues. Germline lookup yields CDR1 SGHTA and CDR2 FQGNSA. Losses at the gene ends were 0 bases for V and 8 bases for J; bases not matched to a gene: 5. In DNA, the CDR3 is TGTGCCAGCAGCTTAGCCCAGGGGGCTCGAGGCTACACCTTC. Translated: CASSLAQGARGYTF.

V usage is TRBV19 and J usage is TRBJ2-2; 11 positions match TRBD1. This CDR3 contains 16 residues. CDR1 LNHDA and CDR2 SQIVND come from the germline V gene (reference sequence). V gave up 3 bases and J gave up 4 bases; unmatched junction bases: 4. CDR3 loop: CASSIPGTGGTGELFF. The CDR3 DNA reads TGTGCCAGTAGTATCCCCGGGACAGGGGGCACCGGGGAGCTGTTTTTT.

This rearrangement joins TRBV5-4 to TRBJ1-2, with D perhaps TRBD1 (5 bases). CDR1 and CDR2 from the germline V gene are SGHNT and YYREEE (reference sequence). V shed 2 bases and J shed 6 bases, with 23 bases lying between them. The CDR3 is 17 residues long. The CDR3 spells CASSFELGGTGSDGYTF. CDR3 DNA sequence: TGTGCCAGCAGCTTCGAGCTGGGAGGGACGGGTTCTGATGGCTACACCTTC. Variable domain in full (rest from reference TRBV5-4 and TRBJ1-2): ETGVTQSPTHLIKTRGQQVTLRCSSQSGHNTVSWYQQALGQGPQFIFQYYREEENGRGNFPPRFSGLQFPNYSSELNVNALELDDSALYLCASSFELGGTGSDGYTFGSGTRLTVV.

The CDR3 bases are TGTGCCAGCAGACCCAGGGAGGCCCGGAGGTCACCCCTCCACTTT. Protein product: CASRPREARRSPLHF. The chain couples TRBV27 to TRBJ1-6; possibly TRBD1 for D (5 bases). Germline CDR1 and CDR2: MNHEY and SMNVEV (reference sequence). The CDR3 extends over 15 amino acids. The ends were cut back, 6 bases at V and 10 bases at J, with 19 bases in the middle.

The J gene is TRBJ1-5, the V gene TRBV6-5; D perhaps matches TRBD1 (5 bases). CDR3 length: 13 residues. V was cut by 8 bases and J by 1 base, with 9 bases left in between. Germline V gene data show CDR1 as MNHEY and CDR2 as SVGAGI. The CDR3 DNA reads TGTGCCAGCGCAAGGACAAGCAATCAGCCCCAGCATTTT. Translation gives CASARTSNQPQHF.

In its sample, this clone was seen a few times. This rearrangement joins TRBV5-1 to TRBJ1-2; 10 bases are a match to TRBD1. This CDR3 is 15 amino acids long. Germline CDR1 SGHRS, CDR2 YFSETQ. V lost 3 bases to trimming and J lost 5 bases; unmatched junction nucleotides: 7. For the CDR3, the DNA is TGCGCCAGCAGCTGGACCGGGACAGGGGAATATGGCTACACCTTC. It encodes CASSWTGTGEYGYTF.

The genes are TRBV5-1 and TRBJ1-1, with D hard to call. Germline CDR1 is SGHRS and CDR2 is YFSETQ. Trimming shortened V by 0 bases and J by 0 bases, and 3 bases separated the two germline ends. The CDR3 runs 13 residues. This chain's CDR3 is CASSLALNTEAFF. The CDR3, as DNA: TGCGCCAGCAGCTTGGCCTTGAACACTGAAGCTTTCTTT.

The chain recombines TRBV6-2 or TRBV6-3 with TRBJ2-7; maybe TRBD1 (6 bases). The CDR3 length is 16 residues. Per the germline V gene, CDR1 is MNHEY and CDR2 is SVGEGT. V was shortened by 0 bases and J by 0 bases, with 12 bases between the two germline ends. The CDR3 spells CASSYSVDRHSYEQYF. The CDR3 bases are TGTGCCAGCAGTTACTCCGTCGACAGGCACTCCTACGAGCAGTACTTC.

This clone was counted at least ten times. The chain links TRBV18 to TRBJ1-4, with D maybe TRBD1 (6 bases). Germline CDR1 is KGHSH and CDR2 is LQKENI. This CDR3 contains 16 residues. Deletions cut 3 bases from V and 4 bases from J, with 15 bases between. CDR3 DNA sequence: TGTGCCAGCTCACCTCCAACAGGGAGAGATAATGAAAAACTGTTTTTT. It codes for CASSPPTGRDNEKLFF.

This chain joins TRBV7-9 and TRBJ2-2; 9 nucleotides align to TRBD1. The germline CDR1 and CDR2 sequences are SEHNR and FQNEAQ (reference sequence). The CDR3 runs to 15 residues. V was pared by 5 bases and J by 7 bases, with 8 bases of the junction left unmatched. Written as DNA, the CDR3 is TGTGCCAGCAGCCCTGGGACAGGGAAGAACGGGGAGCTGTTTTTT. This gives the protein CASSPGTGKNGELFF.

This sequence joins TRBV3-1 (or the pseudogene TRBV3-2) and TRBJ2-7, with 9 bases matching TRBD2. Losses at the gene ends were 1 base for V and 0 bases for J; bases not matched to a gene: 7. The CDR3 sequence is 17 residues long. Germline values: CDR1 LGHDT, CDR2 YNNKEL (reference sequence). In DNA form, the CDR3 reads TGTGCCAGCAGCCAAGGGTCCAGCGGGAGGTACTCCTACGAGCAGTACTTC. It codes for CASSQGSSGRYSYEQYF.

This clone was picked up many times. The chain employs TRBV30 and TRBJ1-5; D not certain. CDR3 size: 14 residues. The V and J ends lost 2 bases and 1 base respectively, with 9 bases between them. In germline, CDR1 is GTSNPN, CDR2 SVGIG (reference sequence). The CDR3 loop is CAWSRQASNQPQHF. The CDR3 coding sequence is TGTGCCTGGAGTAGGCAGGCGAGCAATCAGCCCCAGCATTTT.

The V call is TRBV5-8, the J call TRBJ2-7; no definite D call. The CDR3 covers 14 residues. Germline assignment: CDR1 SGHTS and CDR2 YDEGEE. Trimming stripped 0 bases from V and 4 bases from J, with 11 bases between. The CDR3 nucleotides read TGTGCCAGCAGCTTGGGGGCAGGCACTTACGAGCAGTACTTC. Amino acid sequence: CASSLGAGTYEQYF. Combining the CDR3 with reference TRBV5-8 and TRBJ2-7 gives the whole variable domain EAGVTQSPTHLIKTRGQQATLRCSPISGHTSVYWYQQALGLGLQFLLWYDEGEERNRGNFPPRFSGRQFPNYSSELNVNALELEDSALYLCASSLGAGTYEQYFGPGTRLTVT.

The chain employs TRBV13 and TRBJ2-3, with D tentatively TRBD2 (7 bases). The length of the CDR3 is 19 residues. Per the germline V gene, CDR1 is PRHDT and CDR2 is FYEKMQ (reference sequence). V was pared by 5 bases and J by 8 bases, with 32 bases between. CDR3 in DNA: TGTGCCAGCAGCCTAGACCGGACACTCGGACTAGTTGAGGGGGGTACGCAGTATTTT. It encodes CASSLDRTLGLVEGGTQYF.

The chain employs TRBV4-3 and TRBJ1-2, with D unresolved. Germline-derived CDR1 and CDR2 are LGHNA and YSLEER. The CDR3 has 16 amino acids. V was pared by 3 bases and J by 0 bases, with 14 bases between. For the CDR3, the DNA is TGCGCCAGCAGCCATCCTAACAGTGCTCCTAACTATGGCTACACCTTC. Protein: CASSHPNSAPNYGYTF.